One TCR beta chain is described in this entry. The CDR3 spans 16 residues. Trimming stripped 4 bases from V and 2 bases from J, with 17 bases between. CDR1 and CDR2 from the germline V gene are SGHTA and FQGNSA. The data were obtained in a study of T-cell memory formation after mild COVID-19. TCRdb re-analysed the 5' RACE reads in MiXCR, keeping a single row per CDR3 protein. The sample has under 200,000 distinct CDR3 sequences, roughly 28% seen once. The sequence was collected from an adult woman who had mild COVID-19 (a few samples of this study predate the infection). Cell type and time point are not known. The V gene is TRBV7-2, the J gene TRBJ1-2; D uncertain. The source material was PBMCs or a T cell subset sorted from them (not recorded which). CDR3 protein: CASSSIVPGRNYGYTF. The CDR3 DNA reads as TGTGCCAGCAGCTCCATTGTGCCAGGTCGAAACTATGGCTACACCTTC.